Sequencing of this T cell receptor (beta chain) was carried out in a study of T cell repertoires in cytomegalovirus infection. Study-wide background: An indication of both CMV infection and matching HLA type came from public TCR beta signatures. General study points: What dominated the ex vivo response were HLA-C-restricted CMV-specific TCR beta clonotypes. Cumulative public TCR beta family frequency identified carriers of CMV plus the relevant HLA.

Using its own MiXCR run on the reads, TCRdb lists one record per CDR3 protein. The sample has just under 550,000 distinct CDR3 sequences; approximately 26% are singletons. Trimming shortened V by 6 bases and J by 3 bases, and 18 bases separated the two germline ends. CDR3 length equals 14 residues. Germline CDR1 and CDR2: DFQATT and SNEGSKA (reference sequence). As to this clonotype: Antigen: not known.

The sequencing input was PBMCs. The chain uses TRBV20-1 and TRBJ2-7; TRBD1 might be the D (7 bases). The clonotype originates from a human donor in good health (CMV status not recorded). Some clones in this sample may be carry-over from other donors' samples. This CDR3 is CSAKTRGAHYEQYF. As DNA, the CDR3 is TGCAGTGCCAAGACCAGGGGGGCCCACTACGAGCAGTACTTC.